The sequence of this TCR beta chain was determined in a study of blood T cells in healthy people across ages. A second about 6 to 12 cycle PCR used barcoded and J-beta primers. Each single sample gave us at least 3 million CDR3-containing paired-end reads. One entry per CDR3 protein results from TCRdb running MiXCR on the 5' RACE reads. The sample lists 750,000 to 950,000 distinct CDR3 sequences; around half were seen once. Germline assignment: CDR1 MNHNS and CDR2 SASEGT. The junction had 14 bases not matched to a gene; V was cut back by 6 bases and J by 4 bases. CDR3 length: 19 amino acids. The gene calls are TRBV6-1 and TRBJ2-1; 14 bases fit TRBD2. The sample comprised blood. The TCR originated in a man at least 80 years old in good health. The CDR3 DNA follows: TGTGCCAGCAGGGGACTAGCGGGAGAGGCCGTAAGAGTATACAATGAGCAGTTCTTC. Translation: CASRGLAGEAVRVYNEQFF.